This T cell receptor (beta chain) was documented in a study of T cells in Graves' hyperthyroidism and ophthalmopathy. Notes on the study in general: Most expanded thyroid clonotypes above 0.001 recurred in blood.

This clonotype was seen repeatedly, ten times or more. Its antigen is currently unknown. Authors of the study amplified TCR beta CDR3 regions from RNA transcripts. The HTBI set primed first-round TCR CDR3 RT-PCR. TCRdb passed the multiplex PCR reads through MiXCR, listing each CDR3 protein once. The sample consists of 250,000 to 400,000 distinct CDR3 sequences, roughly 15% of them appearing once. Enrolled ophthalmopathy patients presented with a Clinical Activity Score of at least 3, a NOSPECS grade of at least 4, and disease duration under 3 months. Sequenced sample: blood. This sequence originates from a woman in her thirties or forties with Graves' ophthalmopathy.

CDR3 bases: TGTGCCAGCAGCACCGACAGGGGGGTTGAGCAGTTCTTC. It codes for CASSTDRGVEQFF. The genes are TRBV7-9 and TRBJ2-1, with 9 bases identical to TRBD1. The junction had 5 bases not matched to a gene; V was cut back by 5 bases and J by 9 bases. Germline V gene lookup returns CDR1 SEHNR and CDR2 FQNEAQ (reference sequence). The CDR3 is made up of 13 amino acids.